The present T cell receptor (beta chain) was sequenced within a study of CD8 T cells in ankylosing spondylitis. In its sample, this clonotype was seen a few times. Looked up from germline, CDR1 is LGHNA and CDR2 is YNFKEQ. This CDR3 region has 14 residues. Between the trimmed V and J ends, which lost 2 bases and 1 base, there was a span of 9 bases. TCRdb reanalysed the 5' RACE reads using MiXCR and keeps one entry per CDR3 protein. The sample yields more than 200,000 distinct CDR3 sequences, 20% to 30% seen once. Input material: blood, either unsorted or a sorted T cell fraction (not recorded which). The rearrangement uses TRBV4-2 and TRBJ2-7; D uncertain. This clonotype was obtained from a male donor with ankylosing spondylitis or in good health (not recorded which). This chain's CDR3 is CASSQLLASYEQYF. The CDR3 DNA sequence: TGTGCCAGCAGCCAACTGTTAGCTTCCTACGAGCAGTACTTC.